This TCR beta chain was found in a study of somatic mutations in cytotoxic T cells in rheumatoid arthritis. Profiling relied on immunoSEQ multiplex PCR, and the TCRdb table lists in-frame clones only, not all of them. This table has some 16,000 clones, about 74% appearing once. Only a few counts were recorded for this clone. The sequence was obtained from an adult with rheumatoid arthritis. Sequenced: CD8+ T cells sorted from blood.

CDR3 DNA sequence: TGTGCCAGCAGGGTAGGGGCGGGGGGCACCTACGAGCAGTACTTC. This codes for CASRVGAGGTYEQYF. The V gene is TRBV6-1, the J gene TRBJ2-7; 8 bases are a match to TRBD2. The CDR3 spans 15 residues. Losses at the gene ends were 6 bases for V and 2 bases for J; bases not matched to a gene: 9. CDR1 MNHNS and CDR2 SASEGT come from the germline V gene.